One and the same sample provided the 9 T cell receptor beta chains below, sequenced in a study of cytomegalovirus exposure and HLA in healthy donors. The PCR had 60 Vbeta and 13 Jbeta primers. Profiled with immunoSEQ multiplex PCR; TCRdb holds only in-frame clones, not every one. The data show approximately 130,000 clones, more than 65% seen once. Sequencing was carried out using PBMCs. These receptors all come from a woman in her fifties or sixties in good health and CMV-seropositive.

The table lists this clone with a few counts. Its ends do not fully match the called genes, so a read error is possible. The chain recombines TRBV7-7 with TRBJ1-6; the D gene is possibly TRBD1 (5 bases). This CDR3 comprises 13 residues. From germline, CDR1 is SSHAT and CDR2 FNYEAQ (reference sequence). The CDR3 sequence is CASSLVRGSPLHF. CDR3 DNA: TGTGCTAGCAGCTTAGTTAGGGGATCACCCCTCCACTTT.

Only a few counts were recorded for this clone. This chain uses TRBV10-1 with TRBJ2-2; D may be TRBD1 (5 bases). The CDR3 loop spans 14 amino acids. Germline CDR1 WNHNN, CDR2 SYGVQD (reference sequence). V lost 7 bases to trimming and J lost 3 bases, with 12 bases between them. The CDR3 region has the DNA TGCGCCAGCACAGGGCGTGTGGACACCGGGGAGCTGTTTTTT. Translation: CASTGRVDTGELFF.

The DNA for the CDR3 is TGTGCCAGCAGTCTCTTGACAGGGGGCTATTCGGGGCGGGGTGGCTACACCTTC. Translating gives CASSLLTGGYSGRGGYTF. The rearrangement links TRBV28 to TRBJ1-2; 10 nucleotides agree with TRBD1. Germline assignment: CDR1 MDHEN and CDR2 SYDVKM. V lost 5 bases, J lost 7 bases, and 19 bases stayed unmatched. The CDR3 has 18 amino acids.

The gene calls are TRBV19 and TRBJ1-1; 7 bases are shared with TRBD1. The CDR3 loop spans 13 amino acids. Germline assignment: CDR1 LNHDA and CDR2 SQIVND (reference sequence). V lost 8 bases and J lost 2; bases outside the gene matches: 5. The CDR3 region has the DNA TGTGCCAGTTTAGACAGGGTTAACACTGAAGCTTTCTTT. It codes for CASLDRVNTEAFF.

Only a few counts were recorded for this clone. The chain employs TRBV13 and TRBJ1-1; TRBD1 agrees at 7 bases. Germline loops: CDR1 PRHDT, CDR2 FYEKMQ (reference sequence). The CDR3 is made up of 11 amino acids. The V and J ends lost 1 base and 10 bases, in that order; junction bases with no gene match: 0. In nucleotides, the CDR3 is TGTGCCAGCAGCTTAGACAGGGGAGCTTTCTTT. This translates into CASSLDRGAFF.

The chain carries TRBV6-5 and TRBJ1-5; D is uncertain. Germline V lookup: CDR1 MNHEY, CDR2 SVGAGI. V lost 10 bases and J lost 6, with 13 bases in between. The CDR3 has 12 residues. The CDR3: CATMTPGQPQHF. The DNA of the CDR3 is TGTGCCACCATGACACCAGGTCAGCCCCAGCATTTT.

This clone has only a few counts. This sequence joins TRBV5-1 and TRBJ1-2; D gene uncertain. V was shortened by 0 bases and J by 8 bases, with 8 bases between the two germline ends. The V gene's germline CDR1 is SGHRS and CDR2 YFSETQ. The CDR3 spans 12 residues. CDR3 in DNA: TGCGCCAGCAGCTTGGGCGGGGAAGGCTACACCTTC. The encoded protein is CASSLGGEGYTF.

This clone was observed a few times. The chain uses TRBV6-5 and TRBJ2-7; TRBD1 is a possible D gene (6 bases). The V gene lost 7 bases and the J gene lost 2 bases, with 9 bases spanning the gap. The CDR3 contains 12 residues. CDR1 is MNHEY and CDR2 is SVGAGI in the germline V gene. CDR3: CASKDRAYEQYF. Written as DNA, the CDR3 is TGTGCCAGCAAGGACAGAGCCTACGAGCAGTACTTC.

The CDR3 bases are TGCGCCAGCAGCTGGACGACAGGGGGGACCTACGAGCAGTACTTC. This encodes CASSWTTGGTYEQYF. This chain links TRBV5-1 with TRBJ2-7; 9 bases line up with TRBD1. The CDR3 is 15 residues long. Germline loops: CDR1 SGHRS, CDR2 YFSETQ. V dropped 3 bases and J dropped 2; count of bases not matched to a gene: 6.